One and the same sample provided the 26 T cell receptor beta chains below, sequenced in a study of shared clonotypes between healthy human individuals. Method: immunoSEQ multiplex PCR; TCRdb's copy keeps in-frame clones and lacks some. The data show around 1.6 million clones, 98% seen once. The specimen was naive CD4+ T cells sorted from blood. The sample's subset: CD45RA+ positively selected. These receptors were obtained from a man aged 30 to 45 in good health.

The chain carries TRBV4-3 and TRBJ2-7; TRBD1 aligns across 8 bases. This CDR3 is 19 amino acids long. The trim removed 0 bases at V and 1 base at J, leaving 14 bases unmatched. Germline V gene sequence: CDR1 LGHNA, CDR2 YSLEER. The DNA of the CDR3 is TGCGCCAGCAGCCAAGAAAGAGGGACAGGCCGGCGGGCTTCCTACGAGCAGTACTTC. Amino acid sequence: CASSQERGTGRRASYEQYF.

The V call is TRBV5-1, the J call TRBJ2-7; no reliable D call. V was clipped by 5 bases and J by 4 bases, with 16 bases between them. From germline, CDR1 is SGHRS and CDR2 YFSETQ. This CDR3 contains 14 residues. The CDR3 DNA reads as TGCGCCAGCAGTCGCACGGACCTTTTTTACGAGCAGTACTTC. This encodes CASSRTDLFYEQYF.

The J gene is TRBJ1-2, the V gene TRBV10-1, with TRBD1 matching 8 bases. V gave up 4 bases and J gave up 2 bases; unmatched junction bases: 6. The CDR3 runs to 15 residues. Germline lookup yields CDR1 WNHNN and CDR2 SYGVQD (reference sequence). The CDR3 nucleotides read TGCGCCAGCAGTGCGGACAGGGCGGTCAACTATGGCTACACCTTC. Protein: CASSADRAVNYGYTF.

CDR3 bases: TGCGCCAGCAGCGCGAGGACAGGGGCCGGTGAGCAGTTCTTC. This encodes CASSARTGAGEQFF. J is TRBJ2-1 and V is TRBV5-1, with 9 bases that match TRBD1. Trimming took 4 bases from V and 9 from J; bases not matched to a gene: 8. Per the germline V gene, CDR1 is SGHRS and CDR2 is YFSETQ. The CDR3 totals 14 residues.

The chain couples TRBV14 to TRBJ2-1; 7 bases line up with TRBD2. The CDR3 contains 16 residues. From germline, CDR1 is SGHDN and CDR2 FVKESK. V dropped 4 bases and J dropped 6; count of bases not matched to a gene: 12. CDR3 sequence reads: CASSPRRDYPGNEQFF. DNA of the CDR3: TGTGCCAGCAGCCCCCGTAGGGACTACCCTGGCAATGAGCAGTTCTTC.

The chain is built from TRBV5-1 and TRBJ2-7, with a weak D call TRBD2 (7 bases). Germline CDR1 and CDR2: SGHRS and YFSETQ. The CDR3 covers 20 residues. V was shortened by 1 base and J by 5 bases, with 31 bases between the two germline ends. CDR3: CASSLPTRGAGLPGGDEQYF. Here the CDR3 DNA reads TGCGCCAGCAGCTTGCCCACCCGGGGGGCAGGACTACCCGGGGGCGACGAGCAGTACTTC.

The chain uses TRBV5-5 and TRBJ2-7; 8 bases align to TRBD1. Per the germline V gene, CDR1 is SGHKS and CDR2 is YYEKEE (reference sequence). The CDR3 extends over 17 amino acids. Trimming took 0 bases from V and 1 from J; bases not matched to a gene: 9. The CDR3 reads CASSLVPVWDRSYEQYF. The CDR3 nucleotides are TGTGCCAGCAGCTTGGTGCCGGTCTGGGACAGGTCCTACGAGCAGTACTTC.

This sequence joins TRBV19 and TRBJ2-3; no definite D call. V shed 5 bases and J shed 5 bases, with 17 bases lying between them. Germline V gene sequence: CDR1 LNHDA, CDR2 SQIVND (reference sequence). The CDR3 runs to 15 residues. CDR3 sequence (DNA): TGTGCCAGTAGTGTCACAACGGATTACTTAGATACGCAGTATTTT. This gives the protein CASSVTTDYLDTQYF. Full variable domain (missing parts from reference TRBV19 and TRBJ2-3): DGGITQSPKYLFRKEGQNVTLSCEQNLNHDAMYWYRQDPGQGLRLIYYSQIVNDFQKGDIAEGYSVSREKKESFPLTVTSAQKNPTAFYLCASSVTTDYLDTQYFGPGTRLTVL.

The V gene is TRBV28, the J gene TRBJ1-5; D ambiguous. The germline V and J ends were trimmed by 10 bases and 0 bases, with 7 bases remaining between them. Germline V gene sequence: CDR1 MDHEN, CDR2 SYDVKM. The CDR3 spans 12 residues. CDR3 region: CAITDSNQPQHF. As DNA, the CDR3 is TGTGCCATTACGGATAGCAATCAGCCCCAGCATTTT.

The chain uses TRBV9 and TRBJ2-1; no clear D gene. CDR3 size: 14 residues. Looked up from germline, CDR1 is SGDLS and CDR2 is YYNGEE. Trimming stripped 2 bases from V and 5 bases from J, with 11 bases between. The CDR3 nucleotides read TGTGCCAGCAGCGTTCCCTCGGCAGACAATGAGCAGTTCTTC. Its translation: CASSVPSADNEQFF.

The J gene is TRBJ2-2, the V gene TRBV13, with D possibly matching TRBD2 (6 bases). The V gene lost 8 bases and the J gene lost 2 bases, with 12 bases spanning the gap. Germline CDR1 and CDR2: PRHDT and FYEKMQ (reference sequence). The CDR3 is made up of 14 amino acids. The CDR3 DNA reads as TGTGCCAGCCGACGGGGAGGAAACACCGGGGAGCTGTTTTTT. Encoded protein: CASRRGGNTGELFF.

This chain links TRBV9 with TRBJ2-7, with 7 nucleotides matching TRBD1. The CDR3 has 14 amino acids. The germline V gene has CDR1 SGDLS and CDR2 YYNGEE. V lost 3 bases and J lost 5; bases outside the gene matches: 8. CDR3 sequence: CASSATGRTHEQYF. The DNA of the CDR3 is TGTGCCAGCAGCGCGACAGGGAGAACTCACGAGCAGTACTTC.

This clone was seen a single time. This sequence joins TRBV29-1 and TRBJ2-2; 9 bases are a match to TRBD1. Unmatched junction bases numbered 3, after V lost 7 bases and J lost 3 bases. Germline values: CDR1 SQVTM, CDR2 ANQGSEA. This CDR3 region has 13 residues. The CDR3 protein is CSADRGDTGELFF. The CDR3 coding sequence is TGCAGCGCTGACAGGGGGGACACCGGGGAGCTGTTTTTT.

V gene TRBV2 combines with J gene TRBJ2-7; 9 nucleotides align to TRBD2. There are 14 residues in the CDR3. Germline-derived CDR1 and CDR2 are SNHLY and FYNNEI. J lost 12 bases, V lost 1 base, and 10 bases had no gene match. CDR3 bases: TGTGCCAGCAGTGAAGAAAGGGCTAGCGGGATGTGGTACTTC. Translating gives CASSEERASGMWYF.

The chain carries TRBV6-1 and TRBJ2-4, with D perhaps TRBD2 (5 bases). Germline V gene lookup returns CDR1 MNHNS and CDR2 SASEGT. Trimming removed 2 bases at V and 16 bases at J, with 12 bases between. This CDR3 spans 11 amino acids. CDR3 protein: CASSERRGIYF. The CDR3 DNA reads as TGTGCCAGCAGTGAACGGAGAGGGATTTACTTC.

This rearrangement joins TRBV5-5 to TRBJ2-7, with D perhaps matching TRBD1 or TRBD2 (5 bases each). With 4 bases removed from V and 11 bases from J, the gap between germline ends came to 16 bases. Germline V gene data show CDR1 as SGHKS and CDR2 as YYEKEE (reference sequence). This CDR3 is built from 12 residues. The CDR3 DNA is TGTGCCAGCAGCCTGGGGGTTTTATCGGAGTACTTC. Protein product: CASSLGVLSEYF.

The chain recombines TRBV7-2 with TRBJ2-5; tentative D call: TRBD1 (5 bases). The CDR3 is made up of 14 amino acids. V dropped 4 bases and J dropped 5 bases, with 14 bases sitting between them. The V gene's germline CDR1 is SGHTA and CDR2 FQGNSA. The CDR3 sequence: CASSSFRAGETQYF. The CDR3 DNA reads as TGTGCCAGCAGCTCATTCAGGGCCGGGGAGACCCAGTACTTC.

CDR3 sequence (DNA): TGCGCCAGCACCCCCAGGGCAGAGGCTAATGAAAAACTGTTTTTT. Translating it yields CASTPRAEANEKLFF. The chain couples TRBV5-1 to TRBJ1-4, with D perhaps matching TRBD1 (5 bases). CDR3 length equals 15 residues. V shed 6 bases and J shed 3 bases, with 15 bases lying between them. From germline, CDR1 is SGHRS and CDR2 YFSETQ. The full variable domain, completed using reference TRBV5-1 and TRBJ1-4, is KAGVTQTPRYLIKTRGQQVTLSCSPISGHRSVSWYQQTPGQGLQFLFEYFSETQRNKGNFPGRFSGRQFSNSRSEMNVSTLELGDSALYLCASTPRAEANEKLFFGSGTQLSVL.

The gene calls are TRBV27 and TRBJ2-2; the match to TRBD1 covers 11 bases. The CDR3 loop spans 15 amino acids. The germline gives CDR1 MNHEY, CDR2 SMNVEV (reference sequence). With V trimmed by 5 bases and J by 6 bases, 5 bases remained unmatched. The CDR3 DNA is TGTGCCAGCAGTGTCGGGACAGGGGGTCCCGGGGAGCTGTTTTTT. It encodes CASSVGTGGPGELFF.

V usage is TRBV9 and J usage is TRBJ2-7, with TRBD2 identical over 8 bases. This CDR3 region has 14 residues. The trim removed 0 bases at V and 5 bases at J, leaving 4 bases unmatched. Germline V gives CDR1 SGDLS, CDR2 YYNGEE. DNA for the CDR3: TGTGCCAGCAGCGTAGTGAGCGGGAGCAACGAGCAGTACTTC. Encoded protein: CASSVVSGSNEQYF.

The chain is built from TRBV9 and TRBJ2-5, with D possibly matching TRBD1 (5 bases). In germline, CDR1 is SGDLS, CDR2 YYNGEE. Deletions cut 1 base from V and 7 bases from J, with 11 bases between. The length of the CDR3 is 13 residues. This chain's CDR3 is CASSVMGQGTQYF. The CDR3 nucleotides read TGTGCCAGCAGCGTAATGGGGCAGGGGACCCAGTACTTC.

Of note for this clone: Other nucleotide sequences in the sample specify the same CDR3. The chain joins TRBV7-3 to TRBJ2-1, with D possibly TRBD2 on 6 matching bases. The CDR3 loop spans 15 amino acids. Germline assignment: CDR1 SGHTA and CDR2 FQGTGA. The germline V and J ends were trimmed by 0 bases and 4 bases, with 10 bases remaining between them. The CDR3 region has the DNA TGTGCCAGCAGCTTAACGGCGGGAAGATACAATGAGCAGTTCTTC. It codes for CASSLTAGRYNEQFF.

The CDR3 is CASSLEREEKLFF. The CDR3 coding sequence is TGTGCCAGCAGTTTGGAAAGGGAAGAAAAACTGTTTTTT. The chain is built from TRBV27 and TRBJ1-4; D unresolved. This CDR3 has 13 amino acids. Between the trimmed V and J ends, which lost 3 bases and 8 bases, there was a span of 10 bases. Germline V CDR1 and CDR2: MNHEY, SMNVEV (reference sequence).

In regard to this clone: Distinct nucleotide sequences in the sample also encode this CDR3. This sequence joins TRBV29-1 and TRBJ2-7; 14 nucleotides align to TRBD2. Trimming took 4 bases from V and 7 from J; bases not matched to a gene: 3. In germline, CDR1 is SQVTM, CDR2 ANQGSEA. The CDR3 has 13 residues. CDR3 amino acids: CSVGLAGGLEQYF. CDR3 nucleotide sequence: TGCAGCGTTGGACTAGCGGGAGGGCTTGAGCAGTACTTC.

This clone has a single count. The rearrangement links TRBV7-3 to TRBJ2-3, with TRBD2 matching over 9 bases. J lost 8 bases, V lost 5 bases, and 17 bases had no gene match. Germline CDR1 reads SGHTA; CDR2 reads FQGTGA. The CDR3 runs to 17 residues. The chain's CDR3 is CASSPTPAGGPLGTQYF. The DNA of the CDR3 is TGTGCCAGCAGCCCAACCCCAGCGGGAGGCCCCTTGGGTACGCAGTATTTT.

Only one count was recorded for this clone. The chain carries TRBV7-9 and TRBJ2-7; 7 bases agree with TRBD2. Germline CDR1 and CDR2: SEHNR and FQNEAQ (reference sequence). The CDR3 totals 16 residues. V shed 8 bases, J shed 3 bases, and the junction held 16 bases outside the gene matches. The CDR3 loop reads CASLLIELANNYEQYF. CDR3 bases: TGTGCCAGCTTACTCATAGAACTAGCGAATAACTACGAGCAGTACTTC.